Listed below are T cell receptor beta chains from one sample, sequenced in a study of OX40 agonist ivuxolimab in advanced cancers. Sequencing was performed with immunoSEQ multiplex PCR; in TCRdb, only in-frame clones are kept and a portion is missing. This sample has approximately 50,000 clones; around four fifths occur once, and the top ten carry 2.8%. Sequencing was performed on CD4+ or CD8+ T cells sorted from blood, taken in a trial of the OX40 agonist ivuxolimab. The receptor set was obtained from an adult with an advanced solid tumor such as melanoma, head and neck, liver or kidney cancer. CDR3s include the opening cysteine and the closing phenylalanine or tryptophan. Each record gives: D gene, clone size, V gene, J gene, CDR3 DNA, CDR3 protein. A D gene is named only where the DNA matches it firmly. Part of the rows lack a size; the others show once, few, many or a class for expanded clones.

d_gene: NA; abundance: NA; v_gene: TRBV6-4; j_gene: TRBJ2-1; CDR3nt: TGTGCCAGCAGCAAGAACTGGGACTCCTACAATGAGCAGTTCTTC; CDR3aa: CASSKNWDSYNEQFF
d_gene: NA; abundance: NA; v_gene: TRBV7-3; j_gene: TRBJ2-1; CDR3nt: TGTGCCAGCAGCAAAAGGGGCGACCCCTCCTACAATGAGCAGTTCTTC; CDR3aa: CASSKRGDPSYNEQFF
d_gene: NA; abundance: NA; v_gene: TRBV30; j_gene: TRBJ1-1; CDR3nt: TGTGCCTGGATCCGGAGGGCCAGGGAAGGCCCTGAAGCTTTCTTT; CDR3aa: CAWIRRAREGPEAFF
d_gene: TRBD1; abundance: NA; v_gene: TRBV4-2; j_gene: TRBJ2-2; CDR3nt: TGTGCCAGCAGCCTACGAACTAAGGGGACAGCGAACACCGGGGAGCTGTTTTTT; CDR3aa: CASSLRTKGTANTGELFF
d_gene: NA; abundance: NA; v_gene: TRBV10-2; j_gene: TRBJ1-5; CDR3nt: TGCGCCAGCAGTGAGTCGATAGTTCAAAAAGGGTATAGCAATCAGCCCCAGCATTTT; CDR3aa: CASSESIVQKGYSNQPQHF
d_gene: NA; abundance: once; v_gene: TRBV7-6; j_gene: TRBJ1-1; CDR3nt: TGTGCCAGCAGCCGGGACCCGAACACTGAAGCTTTCTTT; CDR3aa: CASSRDPNTEAFF
d_gene: TRBD1; abundance: NA; v_gene: TRBV19; j_gene: TRBJ1-2; CDR3nt: TGTGCCAGTAGCCGGACAGGGTCAGGGGGTTATGGCTACACCTTC; CDR3aa: CASSRTGSGGYGYTF
d_gene: NA; abundance: NA; v_gene: TRBV7-3; j_gene: TRBJ1-2; CDR3nt: TGTGCCAGCAGCCCCGGTATGATTGAAGGCTACACCTTC; CDR3aa: CASSPGMIEGYTF
d_gene: NA; abundance: NA; v_gene: TRBV18; j_gene: TRBJ2-7; CDR3nt: TGTGCCAGCTCCCCAGTTGTTAGGGGGGGATACGAGCAGTACTTC; CDR3aa: CASSPVVRGGYEQYF
d_gene: TRBD1; abundance: NA; v_gene: TRBV10-2; j_gene: TRBJ1-5; CDR3nt: TGCGCCAGCAGTGCGGACAGGGGCCTCGATAGCAATCAGCCCCAGCATTTT; CDR3aa: CASSADRGLDSNQPQHF
d_gene: TRBD2; abundance: NA; v_gene: TRBV10-2; j_gene: TRBJ2-1; CDR3nt: TGCGCCAGCAGTATGAGGGAGGGCGGTGAGCAGTTCTTC; CDR3aa: CASSMREGGEQFF
d_gene: NA; abundance: NA; v_gene: TRBV11-3; j_gene: TRBJ2-1; CDR3nt: TGTGCCAGCAGCTTAGGGGGCTCATACAATGAGCAGTTCTTC; CDR3aa: CASSLGGSYNEQFF
d_gene: TRBD2; abundance: NA; v_gene: TRBV5-8; j_gene: TRBJ2-3; CDR3nt: TGTGCCAGCAGCGGGGGGACTAGATCAGATACGCAGTATTTT; CDR3aa: CASSGGTRSDTQYF
d_gene: NA; abundance: NA; v_gene: TRBV7-9; j_gene: TRBJ2-3; CDR3nt: TGTGCCAGCCAGCAGGGGACTAGCACAGATACGCAGTATTTT; CDR3aa: CASQQGTSTDTQYF
d_gene: TRBD2; abundance: NA; v_gene: TRBV19; j_gene: TRBJ2-7; CDR3nt: TGTGCCAGTAACAGCGGGACCCAGCCCTCCTACGAGCAGTACTTC; CDR3aa: CASNSGTQPSYEQYF
d_gene: TRBD1; abundance: NA; v_gene: TRBV6-1; j_gene: TRBJ2-7; CDR3nt: TGTGCCAGCAGTCGACAGGGCTACGAGCAGTACTTC; CDR3aa: CASSRQGYEQYF
d_gene: NA; abundance: few; v_gene: TRBV9; j_gene: TRBJ1-1; CDR3nt: TGTGCCAGCAGCGTAGATCAACGGAACACTGAAGCTTTCTTT; CDR3aa: CASSVDQRNTEAFF
d_gene: NA; abundance: NA; v_gene: TRBV6-5; j_gene: TRBJ1-4; CDR3nt: TGTGCCAGCCGCGTGGGGGGGAGCATTGGGAAACTGTTTTTT; CDR3aa: CASRVGGSIGKLFF
d_gene: NA; abundance: NA; v_gene: TRBV11-3; j_gene: TRBJ2-1; CDR3nt: TGTGCCAGCAGCTTATCCTTTTGGGCCAATGAGCAGTTCTTC; CDR3aa: CASSLSFWANEQFF
d_gene: NA; abundance: NA; v_gene: TRBV2; j_gene: TRBJ2-7; CDR3nt: TGTGCCAGCAACAGGGAGGTGGCTGACGAGCAGTACTTC; CDR3aa: CASNREVADEQYF
d_gene: TRBD2; abundance: NA; v_gene: TRBV18; j_gene: TRBJ2-3; CDR3nt: TGTGCCAGCTCACCGGCGGCGGGAGGATACACAGATACGCAGTATTTT; CDR3aa: CASSPAAGGYTDTQYF
d_gene: NA; abundance: NA; v_gene: TRBV7-2; j_gene: TRBJ2-7; CDR3nt: TGTGCCAGCAGCTTAGGGAGCTACGAGCAGTACTTC; CDR3aa: CASSLGSYEQYF
d_gene: TRBD1; abundance: NA; v_gene: TRBV5-1; j_gene: TRBJ1-4; CDR3nt: TGCGCCAGCAGCGTCGGGACAGGGGAAAACCTGTTTTTT; CDR3aa: CASSVGTGENLFF
d_gene: NA; abundance: NA; v_gene: TRBV11-2; j_gene: TRBJ2-7; CDR3nt: TGTGCCAGCAGCACAGGATACCTAACCTACGAGCAGTACTTC; CDR3aa: CASSTGYLTYEQYF
d_gene: TRBD1; abundance: NA; v_gene: TRBV18; j_gene: TRBJ2-7; CDR3nt: TGTGCCAGCTCACGATCCGGGACAGGCTCCTACGAGCAGTACTTC; CDR3aa: CASSRSGTGSYEQYF
d_gene: TRBD2; abundance: NA; v_gene: TRBV7-2; j_gene: TRBJ2-7; CDR3nt: TGTGCCAGCAGCATACCGGGACTAGGCCACGAGCAGTACTTC; CDR3aa: CASSIPGLGHEQYF
d_gene: NA; abundance: NA; v_gene: TRBV29-1; j_gene: TRBJ2-3; CDR3nt: TGCAGCGTTGCCACGGCCCTGAGAGATACGCAGTATTTT; CDR3aa: CSVATALRDTQYF
d_gene: TRBD2; abundance: NA; v_gene: TRBV18; j_gene: TRBJ2-3; CDR3nt: TGTGCCAGCTCATCCCCGGTACTAGCGATAGATACGCAGTATTTT; CDR3aa: CASSSPVLAIDTQYF
d_gene: NA; abundance: NA; v_gene: TRBV7-2; j_gene: TRBJ2-3; CDR3nt: TGTGCCAGCAGCTTATATCGCTCCACAGATACGCAGTATTTT; CDR3aa: CASSLYRSTDTQYF
d_gene: TRBD1; abundance: NA; v_gene: TRBV30; j_gene: TRBJ2-7; CDR3nt: TGTGCCACGAACAGGGGCCTTAGCTCCTACGAGCAGTACTTC; CDR3aa: CATNRGLSSYEQYF
d_gene: NA; abundance: NA; v_gene: TRBV15; j_gene: TRBJ2-5; CDR3nt: TGTGCCACCAGCAGAGTAGGCGGGTGGGAGACCCAGTACTTC; CDR3aa: CATSRVGGWETQYF
d_gene: NA; abundance: NA; v_gene: TRBV11-3; j_gene: TRBJ1-2; CDR3nt: TGTGCCAGCAGCCTAGCGACCAGGGAGACTAACTATGGCTACACCTTC; CDR3aa: CASSLATRETNYGYTF
d_gene: NA; abundance: NA; v_gene: TRBV15; j_gene: TRBJ2-4; CDR3nt: TGTGCCACCAGCAGAGCCAAAGACTCCATTCAGTACTTC; CDR3aa: CATSRAKDSIQYF
d_gene: TRBD2; abundance: NA; v_gene: TRBV18; j_gene: TRBJ2-5; CDR3nt: TGTGCCAGCTCACGAGGGAACCCGAGACTAGCGGTAGAGACCCAGTACTTC; CDR3aa: CASSRGNPRLAVETQYF
d_gene: TRBD2; abundance: NA; v_gene: TRBV11-3; j_gene: TRBJ2-5; CDR3nt: TGTGCCAGCAGCCCCGGAGACGGCGGGAGCCGGGAGACCCAGTACTTC; CDR3aa: CASSPGDGGSRETQYF
d_gene: TRBD2; abundance: NA; v_gene: TRBV5-1; j_gene: TRBJ2-7; CDR3nt: TGCGCCAGCAGCTTGGAGGCTAGCGGGAGTTACGAGCAGTACTTC; CDR3aa: CASSLEASGSYEQYF
d_gene: TRBD1; abundance: few; v_gene: TRBV5-1; j_gene: TRBJ2-1; CDR3nt: TGCGCCAGCAGCTTGGCGGGACAGGAAAACAATGAGCAGTTCTTC; CDR3aa: CASSLAGQENNEQFF
d_gene: TRBD1; abundance: NA; v_gene: TRBV19; j_gene: TRBJ1-5; CDR3nt: TGTGCCAGCACCAAGGGACAGGGGAATAGCAATCAGCCCCAGCATTTT; CDR3aa: CASTKGQGNSNQPQHF
d_gene: TRBD2; abundance: NA; v_gene: TRBV6-5; j_gene: TRBJ2-7; CDR3nt: TGTGCCAGCAGTTATGGAGCGGGAGTCGGTTACGAGCAGTACTTC; CDR3aa: CASSYGAGVGYEQYF
d_gene: NA; abundance: NA; v_gene: TRBV6-1; j_gene: TRBJ1-2; CDR3nt: TGTGCCAGCACCCAGGGTACCTATGGCTACACCTTC; CDR3aa: CASTQGTYGYTF
d_gene: NA; abundance: NA; v_gene: TRBV7-2; j_gene: TRBJ2-3; CDR3nt: TGTGCCATTACTACTCAGGATACGCAGTATTTT; CDR3aa: CAITTQDTQYF
d_gene: TRBD2; abundance: NA; v_gene: TRBV7-2; j_gene: TRBJ2-1; CDR3nt: TGTGCCAGCAGCTTAGGTCAGCGGGGGGCCTCAACCGAGCAGTTCTTC; CDR3aa: CASSLGQRGASTEQFF
d_gene: NA; abundance: once; v_gene: TRBV2; j_gene: TRBJ1-1; CDR3nt: TGTGCCAGCACAGTAGACAGGCCGGGAGTGGATGAAGCTTTCTTT; CDR3aa: CASTVDRPGVDEAFF
d_gene: NA; abundance: NA; v_gene: TRBV7-2; j_gene: TRBJ2-3; CDR3nt: TGTGCCAGCAGCCCCGGTGGAGGGACAGATACGCAGTATTTT; CDR3aa: CASSPGGGTDTQYF
d_gene: NA; abundance: NA; v_gene: TRBV29-1; j_gene: TRBJ1-2; CDR3nt: TGCAGCGTTGAACCAGGGAGCAGCTATGGCTACACCTTC; CDR3aa: CSVEPGSSYGYTF
d_gene: TRBD2; abundance: NA; v_gene: TRBV4-2; j_gene: TRBJ2-7; CDR3nt: TGTGCCAGCAGCCAAGAACAGGGGCGGGGGGGCTTTTCCTACGAGCAGTACTTC; CDR3aa: CASSQEQGRGGFSYEQYF
d_gene: NA; abundance: NA; v_gene: TRBV6-6; j_gene: TRBJ2-7; CDR3nt: TGTGCCAGCAGCCCCCCGGGGGAGCAGTACTTC; CDR3aa: CASSPPGEQYF
d_gene: NA; abundance: NA; v_gene: TRBV5-1; j_gene: TRBJ2-2; CDR3nt: TGCGCCAGCAGCTTTGACAGGTCGACCGGGGAGCTGTTTTTT; CDR3aa: CASSFDRSTGELFF
d_gene: TRBD1; abundance: NA; v_gene: TRBV11-3; j_gene: TRBJ2-2; CDR3nt: TGTGCCAGCAGCTTCCGGGACAGATACACCGGGGAGCTGTTTTTT; CDR3aa: CASSFRDRYTGELFF
d_gene: NA; abundance: NA; v_gene: TRBV21-1; j_gene: TRBJ2-2; CDR3nt: TGTGCCAGCAGCAAATTGCCGGTCTCGACCGGGGAGCTGTTTTTT; CDR3aa: CASSKLPVSTGELFF
d_gene: NA; abundance: NA; v_gene: TRBV5-4; j_gene: TRBJ2-3; CDR3nt: TGTGCCAGCAGCCCTCCGGGGGCTCTGACCACCACAGATACGCAGTATTTT; CDR3aa: CASSPPGALTTTDTQYF
d_gene: NA; abundance: NA; v_gene: TRBV9; j_gene: TRBJ2-7; CDR3nt: TGTGCCAGCAGCGGAGGTCCTCACCGAGATGAGCAGTACTTC; CDR3aa: CASSGGPHRDEQYF
d_gene: TRBD1; abundance: few; v_gene: TRBV11-3; j_gene: TRBJ2-3; CDR3nt: TGTGCCAGCAGCCCGGGGACAGGGAGCCGTACAGATACGCAGTATTTT; CDR3aa: CASSPGTGSRTDTQYF